The rows below give T cell receptor beta chains drawn from one sample of a study of OX40 agonist ivuxolimab in advanced cancers. Assay used: immunoSEQ multiplex PCR; TCRdb lists only in-frame clones, some missing. Here the sample spans some 5,100 clones, almost 90% being singletons. Sample: CD4+ or CD8+ T cells sorted from blood, taken in a trial of the OX40 agonist ivuxolimab. These receptors were collected from an adult with an advanced solid tumor such as melanoma, head and neck, liver or kidney cancer. Each CDR3 is given with its conserved first and last residue. D genes are given only for firm matches. A row's size may be missing; if present it is once, few, many or a size class.

d_gene: NA
abundance: once
v_gene: TRBV9
j_gene: TRBJ2-7
CDR3nt: TGTGCCAGCACCCCGGACTCTATTTCCTACGAGCAGTACTTC
CDR3aa: CASTPDSISYEQYF

d_gene: TRBD2
abundance: NA
v_gene: TRBV27
j_gene: TRBJ2-7
CDR3nt: TGTGCCAGCATGTCGCTAGCGGGGCTATACGAGCAGTACTTC
CDR3aa: CASMSLAGLYEQYF

d_gene: TRBD1
abundance: NA
v_gene: TRBV9
j_gene: TRBJ1-2
CDR3nt: TGTGCCAGCAGCACCCAGGGGGGCGCAGGAGGCTACACCTTC
CDR3aa: CASSTQGGAGGYTF

d_gene: TRBD2
abundance: NA
v_gene: TRBV27
j_gene: TRBJ2-1
CDR3nt: TGTGCCAGCAGTCCGCTTGGTGCGGGAGGTGTCAATGAGCAGTTCTTC
CDR3aa: CASSPLGAGGVNEQFF

d_gene: NA
abundance: NA
v_gene: TRBV4-1
j_gene: TRBJ2-7
CDR3nt: TGCGCCAGCAGCCAGGAGGGAGCCTCCTACGAGCAGTACTTC
CDR3aa: CASSQEGASYEQYF

d_gene: NA
abundance: NA
v_gene: TRBV19
j_gene: TRBJ2-7
CDR3nt: TGTGCCAGTAGTACGTCCCCTGGGGTTTACTACGAGCAGTACTTC
CDR3aa: CASSTSPGVYYEQYF

d_gene: NA
abundance: NA
v_gene: TRBV19
j_gene: TRBJ1-2
CDR3nt: TGTGCCAGTAGTATTTCAGGGTCTGGCTACACCTTC
CDR3aa: CASSISGSGYTF

d_gene: NA
abundance: NA
v_gene: TRBV7-2
j_gene: TRBJ1-3
CDR3nt: TGTGCCAGCACGGACCTATCTGGAAACACCATATATTTT
CDR3aa: CASTDLSGNTIYF

d_gene: NA
abundance: once
v_gene: TRBV28
j_gene: TRBJ2-1
CDR3nt: TGTGCCAGCAGTCACCCCTACAATGAGCAGTTCTTC
CDR3aa: CASSHPYNEQFF

d_gene: NA
abundance: NA
v_gene: TRBV5-1
j_gene: TRBJ2-7
CDR3nt: TGCGCCAGCAGCTTGGTCCCCTCTCAACTAACCTCCTACGAGCAGTACTTC
CDR3aa: CASSLVPSQLTSYEQYF

d_gene: TRBD2
abundance: NA
v_gene: TRBV15
j_gene: TRBJ2-5
CDR3nt: TGTGCCACCATCGGGACTAGCGGGAGGAGGGGGTTAAGGGAGACCCAGTACTTC
CDR3aa: CATIGTSGRRGLRETQYF

d_gene: NA
abundance: NA
v_gene: TRBV29-1
j_gene: TRBJ1-1
CDR3nt: TGCAGCGCTGAGAACACTGAAGCTTTCTTT
CDR3aa: CSAENTEAFF

d_gene: NA
abundance: once
v_gene: TRBV7-3
j_gene: TRBJ2-3
CDR3nt: TGTGCCAGCAGCCTGGCAGCGGGTGGGACAGATACGCAGTATTTT
CDR3aa: CASSLAAGGTDTQYF

d_gene: TRBD1
abundance: NA
v_gene: TRBV7-6
j_gene: TRBJ1-2
CDR3nt: TGTGCCAGCAGCGAAGCCGGGACAGGGACTAACTATGGCTACACCTTC
CDR3aa: CASSEAGTGTNYGYTF

d_gene: TRBD2
abundance: NA
v_gene: TRBV6-6
j_gene: TRBJ2-1
CDR3nt: TGTGCCAGCAGTCAGACTAGCGGGGCCTACAATGAGCAGTTCTTC
CDR3aa: CASSQTSGAYNEQFF

d_gene: NA
abundance: NA
v_gene: TRBV7-3
j_gene: TRBJ2-6
CDR3nt: TGTGCCAGCAGCTTATTGGGCGTTGGGGCCAACGTCCTGACTTTC
CDR3aa: CASSLLGVGANVLTF

d_gene: NA
abundance: NA
v_gene: TRBV10-3
j_gene: TRBJ2-7
CDR3nt: TGTGCCATCAGTCTGAGTCAACAGGCCTACGAGCAGTACTTC
CDR3aa: CAISLSQQAYEQYF

d_gene: NA
abundance: hyperexpanded
v_gene: TRBV10-2
j_gene: TRBJ2-2
CDR3nt: TGCGCCAGCAGGCAAGCTACCGGGGAGCTGTTTTTT
CDR3aa: CASRQATGELFF

d_gene: NA
abundance: NA
v_gene: TRBV10-3
j_gene: TRBJ1-1
CDR3nt: TGTGCCATCAGTGAGCCTCCCTGGGAGAACAGTTTGTACACTGAAGCTTTCTTT
CDR3aa: CAISEPPWENSLYTEAFF

d_gene: NA
abundance: NA
v_gene: TRBV27
j_gene: TRBJ2-7
CDR3nt: TGTGCCAGCAGCCCCTACAGTAGCTCCTACGAGCAGTACTTC
CDR3aa: CASSPYSSSYEQYF

d_gene: TRBD2
abundance: NA
v_gene: TRBV5-6
j_gene: TRBJ2-4
CDR3nt: TGTGCCAGCAGCGAAATAGCGGGAGACGGGTCCAAAAACATTCAGTACTTC
CDR3aa: CASSEIAGDGSKNIQYF

d_gene: NA
abundance: once
v_gene: TRBV10-1
j_gene: TRBJ2-3
CDR3nt: TGCGCCAGCAGTGAAGAGGGGGACACAGATACGCAGTATTTT
CDR3aa: CASSEEGDTDTQYF

d_gene: NA
abundance: NA
v_gene: TRBV20-1
j_gene: TRBJ2-5
CDR3nt: TGCAGTGCTAGTCATGAAGAGACCCAGTACTTC
CDR3aa: CSASHEETQYF

d_gene: NA
abundance: few
v_gene: TRBV11-2
j_gene: TRBJ1-1
CDR3nt: TGTGCCAGCAGCTTAGGTCATTGGAACACTGAAGCTTTCTTT
CDR3aa: CASSLGHWNTEAFF

d_gene: NA
abundance: once
v_gene: TRBV27
j_gene: TRBJ2-1
CDR3nt: TGTGCCAGCAGTCCTCGGGAGTTGGGAAATTTCTACAATGAGCAGTTCTTC
CDR3aa: CASSPRELGNFYNEQFF

d_gene: TRBD2
abundance: NA
v_gene: TRBV29-1
j_gene: TRBJ2-1
CDR3nt: TGCAGCGTCGCTGGGACTAGCGGGAACTACAATGAGCAGTTCTTC
CDR3aa: CSVAGTSGNYNEQFF

d_gene: TRBD2
abundance: NA
v_gene: TRBV27
j_gene: TRBJ2-7
CDR3nt: TGTGCCAGCAGTTTAGGGACTAGCGGAGAGCAGTACTTC
CDR3aa: CASSLGTSGEQYF

d_gene: TRBD2
abundance: NA
v_gene: TRBV28
j_gene: TRBJ2-3
CDR3nt: TGTGCCAGCAGGCCGGCGGGGGGGACTAGCGGGAGGGCCCTCGGGGATACGCAGTATTTT
CDR3aa: CASRPAGGTSGRALGDTQYF

d_gene: TRBD1
abundance: NA
v_gene: TRBV7-3
j_gene: TRBJ2-7
CDR3nt: TGTGCCAGCAGCGTTACAGGGGGCCCTCTCTACGAGCAGTACTTC
CDR3aa: CASSVTGGPLYEQYF

d_gene: TRBD1
abundance: NA
v_gene: TRBV15
j_gene: TRBJ2-6
CDR3nt: TGTGCCACCAGTTTGGGACAGGGGTTCTCTGGGGCCAACGTCCTGACTTTC
CDR3aa: CATSLGQGFSGANVLTF

d_gene: TRBD1
abundance: NA
v_gene: TRBV10-1
j_gene: TRBJ2-5
CDR3nt: TGCGCCAGCAGTGGAGGGGGCGAGGCCGGTGAGACCCAGTACTTC
CDR3aa: CASSGGGEAGETQYF

d_gene: TRBD2
abundance: NA
v_gene: TRBV29-1
j_gene: TRBJ2-1
CDR3nt: TGCAGCGTGGGTACTAGCGGGAGGCCTTTTGATGAGCAGTTCTTC
CDR3aa: CSVGTSGRPFDEQFF

d_gene: NA
abundance: NA
v_gene: TRBV19
j_gene: TRBJ2-3
CDR3nt: TGTGCCAGTAGTATTCGGGGACACTCGGAGAAGAACACAGATACGCAGTATTTT
CDR3aa: CASSIRGHSEKNTDTQYF

d_gene: NA
abundance: NA
v_gene: TRBV25-1
j_gene: TRBJ2-1
CDR3nt: TGTGCCAGCAGTGAATGGTTAGACTATGGCTCCTACAATGAGCAGTTCTTC
CDR3aa: CASSEWLDYGSYNEQFF

d_gene: TRBD1
abundance: NA
v_gene: TRBV27
j_gene: TRBJ1-2
CDR3nt: TGTGCCAGCAGGACTCTGGACAGGGGTTTTGGAGGCTACACCTTC
CDR3aa: CASRTLDRGFGGYTF

d_gene: NA
abundance: once
v_gene: TRBV10-3
j_gene: TRBJ1-1
CDR3nt: TGTGCCATCAGTGAGTCGATTGGGTCGCGTCCTACCAACACTGAAGCTTTCTTT
CDR3aa: CAISESIGSRPTNTEAFF

d_gene: NA
abundance: NA
v_gene: TRBV7-3
j_gene: TRBJ1-1
CDR3nt: TGTGCCAGCAGCTTAAACAGAGGCACTGAAGCTTTCTTT
CDR3aa: CASSLNRGTEAFF

d_gene: TRBD1
abundance: NA
v_gene: TRBV19
j_gene: TRBJ1-3
CDR3nt: TGTGCCAGTAGTTCAAGGGTGGGGACAGCTGGAAACACCATATATTTT
CDR3aa: CASSSRVGTAGNTIYF

d_gene: NA
abundance: NA
v_gene: TRBV28
j_gene: TRBJ2-7
CDR3nt: TGTGCCAGCAGCGCCCCATTGACAGGAATGACCTACGAGCAGTACTTC
CDR3aa: CASSAPLTGMTYEQYF

d_gene: TRBD2
abundance: once
v_gene: TRBV4-1
j_gene: TRBJ2-7
CDR3nt: TGCGCCAGCAGCCAGAGACTAGCGGGGGCTGCCTACGAGCAGTACTTC
CDR3aa: CASSQRLAGAAYEQYF

d_gene: NA
abundance: NA
v_gene: TRBV7-9
j_gene: TRBJ2-7
CDR3nt: TGTGCCAGCAGCCGAAGCTCCTACGAGCAGTACTTC
CDR3aa: CASSRSSYEQYF

d_gene: NA
abundance: few
v_gene: TRBV19
j_gene: TRBJ2-7
CDR3nt: TGTGCCAGTAGTATAGCGGGAGTCCCCCACGAGCAGTACTTC
CDR3aa: CASSIAGVPHEQYF

d_gene: TRBD2
abundance: NA
v_gene: TRBV5-6
j_gene: TRBJ2-1
CDR3nt: TGTGCCAGCAGCCTATACTATGGGACTAGCGGGAGAATGGATGAGCAGTTCTTC
CDR3aa: CASSLYYGTSGRMDEQFF

d_gene: NA
abundance: NA
v_gene: TRBV19
j_gene: TRBJ2-3
CDR3nt: TGTGCCAGTAGCTGGGGCACAGATACGCAGTATTTT
CDR3aa: CASSWGTDTQYF

d_gene: NA
abundance: NA
v_gene: TRBV27
j_gene: TRBJ2-1
CDR3nt: TGTGCCAGCAGTTTATCGGGCAACTACAATGAGCAGTTCTTC
CDR3aa: CASSLSGNYNEQFF

d_gene: NA
abundance: NA
v_gene: TRBV6-5
j_gene: TRBJ1-2
CDR3nt: TGTGCCAGCAGTTACATAGCGGGCAGGGAGGGCTACACCTTC
CDR3aa: CASSYIAGREGYTF

d_gene: TRBD1
abundance: medium-sized
v_gene: TRBV28
j_gene: TRBJ1-5
CDR3nt: TGTGCCAGCAGTACCACAGGGGTCTACCAGCCCCAGCATTTT
CDR3aa: CASSTTGVYQPQHF

d_gene: TRBD1
abundance: NA
v_gene: TRBV10-2
j_gene: TRBJ2-3
CDR3nt: TGCGCCAGCAGTAACCTCCGGGACAGGGGAGATACGCAGTATTTT
CDR3aa: CASSNLRDRGDTQYF

d_gene: TRBD1
abundance: NA
v_gene: TRBV9
j_gene: TRBJ2-2
CDR3nt: TGTGCCAGCAGCGTAGTACCGGGACAGGGGGATCCCGGGGAGCTGTTTTTT
CDR3aa: CASSVVPGQGDPGELFF

d_gene: NA
abundance: NA
v_gene: TRBV5-6
j_gene: TRBJ2-7
CDR3nt: TGTGCCAGCAGCTTGGTGGGGCAGGGGCTACTCTCCTACGAGCAGTACTTC
CDR3aa: CASSLVGQGLLSYEQYF

d_gene: NA
abundance: NA
v_gene: TRBV14
j_gene: TRBJ2-5
CDR3nt: TGTGCCAGCAGCCAAGGGCTAGATCCCCAAGAGACCCAGTACTTC
CDR3aa: CASSQGLDPQETQYF

d_gene: NA
abundance: NA
v_gene: TRBV5-6
j_gene: TRBJ1-1
CDR3nt: TGTGCCAGCAGCTTGTTGCTCAGGGCGAACACTGAAGCTTTCTTT
CDR3aa: CASSLLLRANTEAFF

d_gene: TRBD2
abundance: NA
v_gene: TRBV30
j_gene: TRBJ2-1
CDR3nt: TGTGCCTGGAGTGTACTGTCCGGACTAGCGGGACGGGATGAGCAGTTCTTC
CDR3aa: CAWSVLSGLAGRDEQFF

d_gene: NA
abundance: NA
v_gene: TRBV20-1
j_gene: TRBJ2-1
CDR3nt: TGCAGTGCTAGAGTAGTCGGGGAGCAGTTCTTC
CDR3aa: CSARVVGEQFF